The source of this T cell receptor (beta chain) is a study of chemoradiotherapy in HPV16-positive cancers. Using immunoSEQ multiplex PCR, the repertoire was profiled, and TCRdb retains in-frame clones only, with some absent. Of a few thousand clones listed, around 90% are singletons. Between the trimmed V and J ends, which lost 0 bases and 1 base, there was a span of 15 bases. This CDR3 comprises 17 residues. Looked up from germline, CDR1 is MNHEY and CDR2 is SMNVEV (reference sequence). This clonotype was obtained from a human donor with HPV-associated anogenital cancer. The V and J genes are TRBV27 and TRBJ1-1; a weak D match, TRBD1 (5 bases). The sample consisted of tumor tissue, taken from a patient who underwent chemoradiotherapy. The CDR3 reads CASSLSPPPGGNTEAFF. CDR3 coding DNA: TGTGCCAGCAGTTTATCTCCCCCCCCCGGGGGGAACACTGAAGCTTTCTTT.